This T cell receptor beta chain was identified in a study of regulatory T cells in long-lasting Graves disease. Investigators prepared the TCR beta libraries by applying iRepertoire HTBI primers and Arm-PCR of CDR3 regions. TCRdb reprocessed the multiplex PCR reads with MiXCR, giving one entry per CDR3 protein. In the table there are 350,000 to 450,000 distinct CDR3 sequences, 12% of which are singletons. The V and J ends lost 3 bases and 4 bases respectively, with 24 bases between them. The germline CDR1 and CDR2 sequences are DFQATT and SNEGSKA (reference sequence). The CDR3 consists of 17 residues. Specified time point: newly diagnosed GD, antithyroid drugs for less than 3 months. TCR sequences were obtained from RNA taken from PBMCs. These data were also filed under a second study, of T cells in Graves' hyperthyroidism and ophthalmopathy.

This sequence joins TRBV20-1 and TRBJ1-2; D may be TRBD1 (5 bases). The receptor was derived from a woman aged 18-35 years with Graves disease. The source material was peripheral blood mononuclear cells (PBMCs), sampled at new diagnosis, from a patient treated with antithyroid drugs. CDR3 nucleotide sequence: TGCAGTGCTAGTCGACGGGGGATGAGGTTTGATGGCTATGGCTACACCTTC. This encodes CSASRRGMRFDGYGYTF.